The entry that follows covers one TCR beta chain sequence. The sample belongs to a study of blood T cell repertoires in COVID-19. Study background: Acute-phase and convalescent COVID-19 samples originated in the United States, Italy and Spain. T cells, B-cell-depleted T cells, or PBMCs provided the cDNA or gDNA that served as material.

Germline assignment: CDR1 SGHRS and CDR2 YFSETQ. Trimming cost V 0 bases and J 6 bases, with 15 bases left between them. This CDR3 has 15 amino acids. The protocol was immunoSEQ multiplex PCR, while the TCRdb copy is restricted to in-frame clones and leaves out a portion. The top ten hold approximately 2.2% of the sample, which has approximately 240,000 clones, 70% to 90% seen once. Sequencing used peripheral blood. The TCR comes from a woman aged 40 to 49 who had recovered from COVID-19. The chain recombines TRBV5-1 with TRBJ1-2, with D tentatively TRBD1 (6 bases). The CDR3 region is CASSLAWGTSDGYTF. The CDR3 coding sequence is TGCGCCAGCAGCTTGGCCTGGGGGACATCCGATGGCTACACCTTC.